Detailed here is one T cell receptor (beta chain). The count of this clonotype is one. Its antigen is unknown. No quality values exist for individual bases; no much larger clone is one base distant. One read alone provides weak support. Compared with germline, V lacks 6 bases and J lacks 3 bases; bases without a gene match: 10. The CDR3 measures 15 amino acids from cysteine to phenylalanine. Only the CDR3 region is kept as DNA, spanning 45 bases read in frame from base 1. Donors were a few dozen systemically healthy Caucasian individuals from Russia aged roughly 6 to 90 years. Ten milliliters of peripheral blood were drawn from each donor into EDTA-treated Vacutainer tubes. PBMCs were isolated by Ficoll-Paque density-gradient centrifugation, with at least 7 million obtained per sample. Total RNA, at least 6 micrograms per sample, was extracted from PBMCs with Trizol reagent. Naive CD45RAhigh/CD27high T cell percentages were measured by flow cytometry on a PBMC aliquot from every donor.

The data are from a study of blood T cells in healthy people across ages (dated by TCRdb to about 2015). Some background on the complete study: In model experiments, roughly one uniquely barcoded TCR beta cDNA molecule per two T cells was captured by template switching. Using deep sequencing normalized with unique cDNA molecular identifiers, the study measured how TCR beta repertoire diversity changes with age. Four age groups were formed from the donors: young (average approximately 16 years), middle-aged (around 39), aged (more than 55) and long-lived (less than 85). Donors of different ages were randomly distributed across sequencing lanes to avoid experimental bias. Using the same blood draw, the study looked at two additional independent replicas of 1 million unique cDNA reads for two donors, one aged 18 to 30 and the other aged 80 or older.

Library construction relied on 5' RACE. The sequencer listed for this sample is Illumina HiSeq 2500. A second about 6 to 11 cycle PCR used a sample-barcoded 5' primer and a J-beta primer mix. A template-switch 5' adaptor carrying 12 random nucleotides introduced a unique molecular identifier onto each TCR beta cDNA molecule. Each sample yielded at least 3 million CDR3-containing paired-end reads. First-strand cDNA synthesis was performed from all RNA using the Mint cDNA synthesis kit, with priming by a TRBC-specific oligonucleotide. After uracil-DNA glycosylase treatment, a first 18-cycle PCR used universal primers M1SS and BC2_uni_R on all cDNA. On the authors' methods: For normalization, 1 million high-quality reads were randomly selected from each sample, with every read carrying a distinct molecular identifier. Instead of being binned into consensus sequences, reads with shared molecular identifiers were discarded. CDR3 identification, clonotype clustering and error correction used MiTCR with a Q25 quality threshold and the strictest error-elimination algorithm. A nonparametric unseen species model with Euler transformation was used to estimate a lower bound on total TCR beta diversity. Using fastp at Q25 and MiXCR, TCRdb reprocessed the public reads and kept productive beta chains. Every distinct CDR3 protein forms one entry, paired with its most common genes and DNA. The V and J calls follow TCRdb's processing rather than the paper's. The sample table records roughly 1,700,000 distinct CDR3 sequences; roughly 28% of these occur just once. The ten biggest clones cover more than 6% of the sample.

Broader findings and caveats from the paper: Observed TCR beta diversity per million T cells fell roughly linearly with age, and a significant reduction was already apparent by age roughly 40. Estimates of total diversity based on one million sequenced T cells were considered lower bounds and underestimates. Compared with the aged group, the long-lived group had more naive CD4+ T cells, fewer expanded clones and increased TCR diversity, a pattern suggesting age selection. The CMV infection status of donors was not known, potentially confounding age-related changes in expanded clonotypes. Observed TCR beta diversity correlated strongly with the percentage of naive T cells measured by flow cytometry. Conclusive comparison of naive and antigen-experienced compartments was prevented by the profiling of bulk unsorted PBMCs.

The chain is encoded by TRBV12-3 or TRBV12-4 joined to TRBJ2-7; 8 bases in between match TRBD1. The sample comprised blood. The receptor's source is a woman in her thirties in good health. CDR3 region: CASRHTGTGFYEQYF. In nucleotide form, the sequence is TGTGCCAGCAGGCACACCGGGACAGGCTTCTACGAGCAGTACTTC.